The 27 T cell receptor beta chains given below trace back to one sample, sequenced in a study of T cells expressing NK-cell markers. TCRdb reprocessed the 5' RACE reads and reports one entry per CDR3 protein, with no DNA. The repertoire table contains over 150,000 distinct CDR3 sequences. Sequenced material: blood T cells: a sorted CD56 or NKG2C T cell subset, CD4+ or CD8+ T cells, or bulk PBMC T cells (not recorded which). The receptors originated from a woman in her fifties or sixties in good health.

This chain connects TRBV7-8 to TRBJ1-1. CDR3 length equals 12 residues. In germline, CDR1 is SGHVS, CDR2 FQNEAQ. The CDR3 sequence is CASSSSSGEAFF.

V gene TRBV3-1 combines with J gene TRBJ2-5; the TCRdb D gene call, TRBD2, has no DNA to confirm it. CDR1 is LGHDT, CDR2 YNNKEL, per germline (reference sequence). This CDR3 spans 18 amino acids. The CDR3 loop reads CASSQDLGNSGYQETQYF.

The chain has TRBV13 and TRBJ2-1; TCRdb's assignment of TRBD2 cannot be checked, as there is no DNA. The CDR3 runs to 15 residues. CDR1 and CDR2 from the germline V gene are PRHDT and FYEKMQ (reference sequence). The CDR3 here is CASSGTEGRYNEQFF.

The chain combines TRBV4-2 with TRBJ1-3; no DNA is available, so the TRBD1 call from TCRdb remains unchecked. The length of the CDR3 is 15 residues. In germline, CDR1 is LGHNA, CDR2 YNFKEQ. This CDR3 reads CASSQDRGGGNTIYF.

V and J are TRBV7-9 and TRBJ1-1; there is no DNA to check the TCRdb D call of TRBD1. Per the germline V gene, CDR1 is SEHNR and CDR2 is FQNEAQ (reference sequence). CDR3 length: 14 residues. CDR3 amino acids: CASSYRGMNTEAFF.

The chain couples TRBV14 to TRBJ2-2; lacking DNA, the TRBD2 call made by TCRdb goes unchecked. The CDR3 has 17 amino acids. In germline, CDR1 is SGHDN, CDR2 FVKESK. CDR3 amino acids: CASSQDAGPSGPGELFF.

This chain joins TRBV20-1 and TRBJ2-4; checking the TCRdb D call of TRBD2 is not possible without DNA. This CDR3 has 16 amino acids. Germline lookup yields CDR1 DFQATT and CDR2 SNEGSKA (reference sequence). CDR3 amino acids: CSARATGLAAKNIQYF.

This chain connects TRBV12-3 or TRBV12-4 to TRBJ1-6. This CDR3 spans 14 amino acids. The CDR3 loop is CASTRDHIGSPLHF.

The chain is built from TRBV25-1 and TRBJ2-7. This CDR3 region has 15 residues. From germline, CDR1 is MGHDK and CDR2 SYGVNS. The CDR3 reads CASSEGDRFQYEQYF.

V is TRBV6-5 and J is TRBJ1-5; TCRdb's D call, TRBD1, is unchecked because there is no DNA. Germline values: CDR1 MNHEY, CDR2 SVGAGI. CDR3 length equals 14 residues. This chain's CDR3 is CASSTGAVHQPQHF.

The chain employs TRBV4-1 and TRBJ2-1; TCRdb selects TRBD2, and the lack of DNA leaves this call unchecked. This CDR3 contains 16 residues. CDR1 is MGHRA, CDR2 YSYEKL, per germline. CDR3 protein: CASSPGTSGRVLEQFF.

The chain couples TRBV6-1 to TRBJ2-5; TCRdb's D gene call, TRBD1, goes unchecked for lack of DNA. The CDR3 is made up of 17 amino acids. The germline V gene has CDR1 MNHNS and CDR2 SASEGT. The CDR3 protein is CASSDRPGGLYQETQYF.

This chain uses TRBV4-1 with TRBJ2-5; TCRdb calls TRBD1, which cannot be checked without DNA. The CDR3 is made up of 18 amino acids. Per the germline V gene, CDR1 is MGHRA and CDR2 is YSYEKL. The chain's CDR3 is CASSHLYKTGTTEETQYF.

The rearrangement joins TRBV5-1 to TRBJ1-2; TCRdb's D call of TRBD1 is untestable without DNA. The germline V gene has CDR1 SGHRS and CDR2 YFSETQ. The CDR3 covers 18 residues. CDR3: CASSSDPGPLGGDYGYTF.

This chain uses TRBV5-5 with TRBJ2-1. The CDR3 sequence is 12 residues long. Germline CDR1 reads SGHKS; CDR2 reads YYEKEE (reference sequence). The CDR3: CASSWARDEQFF.

The V call is TRBV4-2, the J call TRBJ2-3; the TCRdb call, TRBD2, lacks DNA for checking. The CDR3 contains 18 residues. The germline CDR1 and CDR2 sequences are LGHNA and YNFKEQ. Here the CDR3 reads CASSHSPLGRRRADTQYF.

The V call is TRBV30, the J call TRBJ2-5; no DNA is available, so the TRBD1 call from TCRdb remains unchecked. This CDR3 is 14 amino acids long. The germline V gene has CDR1 GTSNPN and CDR2 SVGIG (reference sequence). CDR3 region: CAWRGTGGGETQYF.

The chain is built from TRBV28 and TRBJ2-4. CDR1 and CDR2 (germline): MDHEN, SYDVKM. This CDR3 has 15 amino acids. This chain's CDR3 is CASSLSALAKNIQYF.

This chain uses TRBV6-5 with TRBJ2-1; the D gene TCRdb calls, TRBD2, cannot be checked with no DNA. This CDR3 is 16 amino acids long. Germline CDR1 and CDR2: MNHEY and SVGAGI. The CDR3 region is CASSYLPAGGPNEQFF.

The gene calls are TRBV7-8 and TRBJ2-1; without DNA, the TCRdb call of TRBD2 cannot be checked. The CDR3 is 12 residues long. CDR1 and CDR2 (germline): SGHVS, FQNEAQ. This CDR3 is CASSGSRNEQFF.

J is TRBJ2-1 and V is TRBV5-1; the TCRdb call, TRBD2, lacks DNA for checking. The CDR3 totals 12 residues. Looked up from germline, CDR1 is SGHRS and CDR2 is YFSETQ. This CDR3 is CASSLGSDEQFF.

CDR3 sequence: CASSITLVTDTQYF. The chain combines TRBV19 with TRBJ2-3; TCRdb reports TRBD2, a call that lacks DNA to check it against. The germline gives CDR1 LNHDA, CDR2 SQIVND (reference sequence). This CDR3 is 14 amino acids long.

This sequence joins TRBV2 and TRBJ2-3. The CDR3 extends over 14 amino acids. From germline, CDR1 is SNHLY and CDR2 FYNNEI. The CDR3: CASSDERVADTQYF.

The chain recombines TRBV24-1 with TRBJ1-2. CDR1 and CDR2 from the germline V gene are KGHDR and SFDVKD. This CDR3 is built from 14 residues. CDR3 loop: CATSDAGGPYGYTF.

The chain's CDR3 is CASSYNLAQFF. The chain is built from TRBV6-2 or TRBV6-3 and TRBJ2-1; as DNA is missing, the TRBD2 call by TCRdb cannot be tested. Germline-derived CDR1 and CDR2 are MNHEY and SVGEGT. This CDR3 is 11 amino acids long.

This chain links TRBV5-6 with TRBJ2-1; TCRdb names TRBD2, which stays unverified in the absence of DNA. Germline lookup yields CDR1 SGHDT and CDR2 YYEEEE. The CDR3 spans 12 residues. The CDR3 spells CASSPGGVEQFF.

The genes are TRBV7-9 and TRBJ2-3. Germline CDR1 reads SEHNR; CDR2 reads FQNEAQ (reference sequence). CDR3 length equals 11 residues. The CDR3 loop is CASSSSDTQYF.